A single sample is the source of the 5 T cell receptor beta chains below, sequenced in a study of T cells in localized non-small cell lung cancer. Method: immunoSEQ multiplex PCR; TCRdb's copy keeps in-frame clones and lacks some. This table has more than 950 clones, roughly 22% appearing once. This sample comprised normal lung tissue next to the tumor, obtained before any cancer treatment. Source of these receptors: a male donor aged 60 or over with stage III squamous cell lung carcinoma.

This clone was picked up one time. V usage is TRBV25-1 and J usage is TRBJ1-1; D is ambiguous. The V end was cut by 5 bases, the J end by 7 bases, with 11 bases between. The CDR3 contains 12 residues. The germline V gene has CDR1 MGHDK and CDR2 SYGVNS. The CDR3 spells CASSSRVCEAFF. The CDR3 nucleotides are TGTGCCAGCAGTTCACGGGTCTGTGAAGCTTTCTTT.

The chain is built from TRBV19 and TRBJ2-3, with 10 bases matching TRBD2. The germline V gene encodes CDR1 LNHDA and CDR2 SQIVND (reference sequence). With 5 bases clipped from V and 3 bases from J, the junction kept 11 bases outside the gene matches. CDR3 size: 17 residues. CDR3 residues: CASSPQRLAGLTDTQYF. The DNA for the CDR3 is TGTGCCAGTAGTCCTCAACGACTAGCGGGTCTTACAGATACGCAGTATTTT.

A few counts support this clone. CDR3 sequence reads: CASRRQGEEKLFF. The CDR3 DNA is TGTGCCAGCCGTCGACAGGGTGAGGAAAAACTGTTTTTT. The rearrangement links TRBV6-8 to TRBJ1-4; TRBD1 aligns across 7 bases. CDR3 length: 13 amino acids. The germline CDR1 and CDR2 sequences are MNHGY and SAAAGT. With 8 bases clipped from V and 8 bases from J, the junction kept 8 bases outside the gene matches.

The J gene is TRBJ1-1, the V gene TRBV28, with 7 bases matching TRBD1. Trimming cost V 5 bases and J 1 base; bases outside gene matches: 4. This CDR3 has 14 amino acids. CDR1 and CDR2 from the germline V gene are MDHEN and SYDVKM. The DNA for the CDR3 is TGTGCCAGCAGTCTGGGACAGCAGAACACTGAAGCTTTCTTT. This encodes CASSLGQQNTEAFF.

CDR3 bases: TGTGCCAGCGCAAACTCGGACCTCAATCAGCCCCAGCATTTT. This gives the protein CASANSDLNQPQHF. The V gene is TRBV9, the J gene TRBJ1-5; D ambiguous. CDR1 is SGDLS and CDR2 is YYNGEE in the germline V gene. The CDR3 sequence is 14 residues long. V lost 7 bases to trimming and J lost 3 bases, with 14 bases between them.